This T cell receptor (beta chain) was captured in a study of early T cells in non-severe SARS-CoV-2 infection. This clonotype was seen ten or more times. There are 14 residues in the CDR3. V dropped 1 base and J dropped 1 base, with 7 bases sitting between them. Germline V lookup: CDR1 KGHSH, CDR2 LQKENI. TCRdb re-called the 5' RACE reads with MiXCR, one entry per CDR3 protein. Of about 28,000 distinct CDR3 sequences in the sample, 4.6% were seen once. This specimen was whole blood, taken at baseline. The clonotype originates from an adult who was a healthcare worker with PCR-confirmed SARS-CoV-2 infection or an uninfected control (not recorded which). The V gene is TRBV18, the J gene TRBJ2-5; D uncertain. Written as DNA, the CDR3 is TGTGCCAGCTCACCACGGTCCAGCCAAGAGACCCAGTACTTC. Translating it yields CASSPRSSQETQYF.